Listed below are T cell receptor beta chains from one sample, sequenced in a study of siplizumab effects on memory and regulatory T cells. Libraries were prepared by immunoSEQ multiplex PCR; TCRdb keeps only in-frame clonotypes and omits some of them. Found here are more than 85,000 clones, approximately 91% of them singletons; the top ten hold about 2.6%. Sequencing was done on a sample of CD4+ T cells sorted from blood. The receptor source for this set is a human donor in good health. Some clones in this sample may be carry-over from other donors' samples. CDR3s include the opening cysteine and the closing phenylalanine or tryptophan. D genes are given only for firm matches. Size is stated for part of the rows, as once, few or many counts, or as a class when the clone is expanded.

D: TRBD2
size: once
J: TRBJ2-7
V: TRBV6-1
CDR3: CASSEVGREGSEQYF
DNA: TGTGCCAGCAGTGAAGTGGGGCGGGAGGGTAGCGAGCAGTACTTC

D: TRBD1
size: .
J: TRBJ1-4
V: TRBV28
CDR3: CASRNRDRALFF
DNA: TGTGCCAGCAGAAACCGGGACAGGGCACTGTTTTTT

D: TRBD2
size: .
J: TRBJ2-5
V: TRBV5-1
CDR3: CASSPGLEVTQYF
DNA: TGCGCCAGCAGCCCGGGACTAGAGGTGACCCAGTACTTC

D: .
size: .
J: TRBJ2-7
V: TRBV20-1
CDR3: CSASRVEQYF
DNA: TGCAGTGCTAGCCGGGTCGAGCAGTACTTC

D: .
size: .
J: TRBJ2-5
V: TRBV5-5
CDR3: CASSPGGQFQETQYF
DNA: TGTGCCAGCAGCCCGGGTGGGCAGTTTCAAGAGACCCAGTACTTC

D: TRBD2
size: .
J: TRBJ2-1
V: TRBV5-4
CDR3: CASSLATSSGSREQFF
DNA: TGTGCCAGCAGCTTGGCCACGTCTAGCGGGAGCCGTGAGCAGTTCTTC

D: .
size: once
J: TRBJ1-5
V: TRBV2
CDR3: CASKSRTYDQPQHF
DNA: TGTGCCAGCAAGTCCCGGACATATGATCAGCCCCAGCATTTT

D: .
size: .
J: TRBJ2-7
V: TRBV20-1
CDR3: CSVTEQYF
DNA: TGCAGTGTTACCGAGCAGTACTTC

D: .
size: .
J: TRBJ2-5
V: TRBV11-2
CDR3: CASSLEETQYF
DNA: TGTGCCAGCAGCTTAGAAGAGACCCAGTACTTC

D: TRBD2
size: .
J: TRBJ2-7
V: TRBV12-5
CDR3: CASGLIRTSGSGEQYF
DNA: TGTGCTAGTGGTTTGATTCGGACTAGCGGGAGTGGCGAGCAGTACTTC

D: .
size: .
J: TRBJ2-7
V: TRBV27
CDR3: CASRTRCEQYF
DNA: TGTGCCAGCCGGACCCGGTGCGAGCAGTACTTC

D: .
size: .
J: TRBJ2-3
V: TRBV5-1
CDR3: CASSQPRGFTDTQYF
DNA: TGCGCCAGCAGCCAGCCCCGGGGGTTCACAGATACGCAGTATTTT

D: TRBD2
size: .
J: TRBJ2-3
V: TRBV15
CDR3: CATSGWTSGTDTQYF
DNA: TGTGCCACCAGCGGCTGGACTAGCGGCACAGATACGCAGTATTTT

D: TRBD2
size: .
J: TRBJ2-1
V: TRBV28
CDR3: CASSERLAGKVIDEQFF
DNA: TGTGCCAGCAGTGAGCGACTAGCGGGAAAAGTAATCGATGAGCAGTTCTTC

D: .
size: .
J: TRBJ1-4
V: TRBV18
CDR3: CASSRSGGGREKLFF
DNA: TGTGCCAGCTCCCGAAGTGGGGGGGGCAGAGAAAAACTGTTTTTT

D: .
size: .
J: TRBJ1-1
V: TRBV5-1
CDR3: CASSLDTGHTEAFF
DNA: TGCGCCAGCAGCTTGGATACGGGGCACACTGAAGCTTTCTTT

D: .
size: .
J: TRBJ2-3
V: TRBV7-3
CDR3: CASSLSPTDSDTQYF
DNA: TGTGCCAGCAGCTTAAGCCCGACGGATTCGGATACGCAGTATTTT

D: TRBD1
size: .
J: TRBJ1-3
V: TRBV5-6
CDR3: CASSSGTGGRYSGNTIYF
DNA: TGTGCCAGCAGCTCCGGGACAGGGGGCAGATACTCTGGAAACACCATATATTTT

D: TRBD1
size: .
J: TRBJ1-2
V: TRBV2
CDR3: CASRTGILGYGYTF
DNA: TGTGCCAGCAGGACAGGGATTTTGGGCTATGGCTACACCTTC

D: TRBD2
size: .
J: TRBJ2-3
V: TRBV27
CDR3: CASSRLASGKDTDTQYF
DNA: TGTGCCAGCAGTCGCCTGGCTAGCGGGAAAGACACAGATACGCAGTATTTT

D: .
size: .
J: TRBJ1-3
V: TRBV19
CDR3: CASSPGTDYSGNTIYF
DNA: TGTGCCAGTAGTCCTGGGACGGATTACTCTGGAAACACCATATATTTT

D: .
size: .
J: TRBJ2-2
V: TRBV7-6
CDR3: CASSLLAPPGELFF
DNA: TGTGCCAGCAGCTTACTAGCGCCGCCCGGGGAGCTGTTTTTT

D: .
size: .
J: TRBJ2-1
V: TRBV7-2
CDR3: CASSLDREYIYEQFF
DNA: TGTGCCAGCAGCTTAGACAGGGAGTACATTTATGAGCAGTTCTTC

D: TRBD1
size: .
J: TRBJ1-4
V: TRBV19
CDR3: CASGDRAREKLFF
DNA: TGTGCCAGTGGGGACAGGGCTCGCGAAAAACTGTTTTTT

D: .
size: few
J: TRBJ1-5
V: TRBV7-9
CDR3: CASSLAGESSNQPQHF
DNA: TGTGCCAGCAGCTTAGCGGGGGAATCTAGCAATCAGCCCCAGCATTTT

D: .
size: .
J: TRBJ2-2
V: TRBV5-4
CDR3: CASSDRLGGELFF
DNA: TGTGCCAGCAGCGACCGCTTGGGCGGGGAGCTGTTTTTT

D: .
size: once
J: TRBJ2-7
V: TRBV5-4
CDR3: CASSLDQLGEQYF
DNA: TGTGCCAGCAGCTTGGACCAGCTAGGAGAGCAGTACTTC

D: .
size: .
J: TRBJ1-4
V: TRBV27
CDR3: CASSRGSNEKLFF
DNA: TGTGCCAGCTCCCGGGGGTCTAATGAAAAACTGTTTTTT

D: TRBD2
size: .
J: TRBJ2-1
V: TRBV7-2
CDR3: CASSQKLADKPNEQFF
DNA: TGTGCCAGCAGCCAAAAACTAGCGGATAAACCAAATGAGCAGTTCTTC

D: .
size: .
J: TRBJ2-5
V: TRBV5-1
CDR3: CASSLGGGVIQETQYF
DNA: TGCGCCAGCAGCTTGGGAGGGGGGGTCATCCAAGAGACCCAGTACTTC

D: TRBD2
size: .
J: TRBJ2-7
V: TRBV5-4
CDR3: CASSWDSGRFGEQYF
DNA: TGTGCCAGCAGTTGGGATAGCGGGAGGTTTGGCGAGCAGTACTTC

D: .
size: .
J: TRBJ2-5
V: TRBV7-3
CDR3: CASSLMQRETQYF
DNA: TGTGCCAGCAGCTTAATGCAGCGAGAGACCCAGTACTTC

D: .
size: .
J: TRBJ2-7
V: TRBV6-6
CDR3: CASSYSRVGYEQYF
DNA: TGTGCCAGCAGTTACTCGAGGGTAGGCTACGAGCAGTACTTC

D: TRBD2
size: .
J: TRBJ2-1
V: TRBV7-8
CDR3: CASSFRGLAESNEQFF
DNA: TGTGCCAGCAGCTTTAGAGGACTAGCGGAGAGCAATGAGCAGTTCTTC

D: TRBD1
size: .
J: TRBJ2-5
V: TRBV11-2
CDR3: CASSLVGTGGETQYF
DNA: TGTGCCAGCAGCTTAGTGGGGACAGGGGGCGAGACCCAGTACTTC

D: TRBD1
size: .
J: TRBJ1-1
V: TRBV5-5
CDR3: CASIRTGANTEAFF
DNA: TGTGCCAGCATCCGGACAGGGGCGAACACTGAAGCTTTCTTT

D: TRBD2
size: .
J: TRBJ2-1
V: TRBV10-3
CDR3: CAISEPSGPSYNEQFF
DNA: TGTGCCATCAGTGAGCCTAGCGGTCCTTCCTACAATGAGCAGTTCTTC

D: TRBD1
size: once
J: TRBJ1-2
V: TRBV4-1
CDR3: CASRHALQGLRVYGYTF
DNA: TGCGCCAGCAGGCATGCATTACAGGGGCTCCGGGTCTATGGCTACACCTTC

D: TRBD2
size: .
J: TRBJ2-5
V: TRBV7-7
CDR3: CASSTGLAGAETQYF
DNA: TGTGCTAGCAGCACCGGACTAGCGGGAGCAGAGACCCAGTACTTC

D: .
size: .
J: TRBJ2-1
V: TRBV6-5
CDR3: CASSRGTKTYNEQFF
DNA: TGTGCCAGCAGCCGAGGGACCAAAACCTACAATGAGCAGTTCTTC

D: .
size: .
J: TRBJ2-7
V: TRBV14
CDR3: CASSQAGTPKTYEQYF
DNA: TGTGCCAGCAGCCAAGCTGGGACACCAAAAACGTACGAGCAGTACTTC

D: .
size: .
J: TRBJ2-5
V: TRBV28
CDR3: CASSPQTGLRETQYF
DNA: TGTGCCAGCAGTCCGCAGACAGGCCTCCGGGAGACCCAGTACTTC

D: TRBD2
size: .
J: TRBJ2-7
V: TRBV30
CDR3: CAWNGGREYEQYF
DNA: TGTGCCTGGAATGGCGGGAGGGAGTACGAGCAGTACTTC